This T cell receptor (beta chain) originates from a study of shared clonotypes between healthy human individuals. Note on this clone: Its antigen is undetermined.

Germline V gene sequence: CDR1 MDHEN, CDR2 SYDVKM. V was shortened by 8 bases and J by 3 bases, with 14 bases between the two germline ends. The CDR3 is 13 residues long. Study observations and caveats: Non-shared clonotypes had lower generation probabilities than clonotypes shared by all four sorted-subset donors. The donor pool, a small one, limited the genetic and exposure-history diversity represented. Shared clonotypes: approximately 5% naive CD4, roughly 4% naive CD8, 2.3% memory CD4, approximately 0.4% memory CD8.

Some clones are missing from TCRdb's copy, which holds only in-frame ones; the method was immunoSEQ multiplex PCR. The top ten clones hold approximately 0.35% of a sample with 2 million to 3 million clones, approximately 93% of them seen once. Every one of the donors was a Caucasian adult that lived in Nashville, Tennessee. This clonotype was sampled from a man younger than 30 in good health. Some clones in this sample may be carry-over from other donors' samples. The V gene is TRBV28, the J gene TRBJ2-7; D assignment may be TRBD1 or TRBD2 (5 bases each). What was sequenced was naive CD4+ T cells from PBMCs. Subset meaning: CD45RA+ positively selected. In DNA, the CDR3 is TGTGCCAGCCGGGGACCCACCATCTACGAGCAGTACTTC. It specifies CASRGPTIYEQYF.